This TCR beta chain appears in the sequencing data of a study of T-cell reconstitution after alpha-beta-depleted transplantation in children. Trimming removed 5 bases from V and 5 bases from J; junction bases left unmatched: 3. Germline CDR1 and CDR2: SGHTA and FQGNSA. The CDR3 runs to 15 residues. As it was prepared, the TCRbeta library received unique molecular identifiers. TCRdb fed the PCR reads into MiXCR, producing one record per CDR3 protein. The sample includes almost 500,000 distinct CDR3 sequences, 9.5% to 15% of them seen just once. The sample here was PBMCs from the stem cell graft donor, taken from the stem cell graft. The chain joins TRBV7-2 to TRBJ2-3, with 14 bases fitting TRBD2. The clonotype was recovered from a human donor who donated a stem cell graft to a child with combined immunodeficiency. The CDR3 DNA follows: TGTGCCAGCAGCCGACTAGCGGGGGGGTTAGATACGCAGTATTTT. Translated: CASSRLAGGLDTQYF.